This is a list of T cell receptor beta chains from one sample in a study of technical replicates of blood from a handful of donors. TCRdb keeps only in-frame clones here, not all; method: immunoSEQ multiplex PCR. The sample yields 70,000 to 85,000 clones, about 90% seen once. Sequenced material: T cells isolated from PBMCs. The receptors originated from a human donor in good health. CDR3s include the opening cysteine and the closing phenylalanine or tryptophan. A D gene is named only where the DNA matches it firmly. Where a row states a size, it is once, few, many or the class of an expanded clone; other rows omit it.

V	D	length	J	size	DNA	CDR3
TRBV25-1	.	13	TRBJ2-7	.	TGTGCCAGCAGTGAATTCACACCTGTCGAGCAGTACTTC	CASSEFTPVEQYF
TRBV5-4	TRBD2	15	TRBJ2-1	.	TGTGCCAGCAGCTCCACTAGCGGGAGGCTGACTGAGCAGTTCTTC	CASSSTSGRLTEQFF
TRBV2	TRBD2	15	TRBJ2-1	few	TGTGCCAGCAGTCCTCAAGCGGGAGTGATCAATGAGCAGTTCTTC	CASSPQAGVINEQFF
TRBV14	.	15	TRBJ1-2	few	TGTGCCAGCAGCCAAGCGGCAGGGCGGAACTATGGCTACACCTTC	CASSQAAGRNYGYTF
TRBV6-5	.	12	TRBJ2-1	.	TGTGCCAGCAGAACCACTAGCAATGAGCAGTTCTTC	CASRTTSNEQFF
TRBV2	TRBD1	14	TRBJ1-2	.	TGTGCCAGCAGTTTGACAGGGGAGGGCTATGGCTACACCTTC	CASSLTGEGYGYTF
TRBV4-1	TRBD2	15	TRBJ2-7	.	TGCGCCAGCAGCCAAGAAACGGGGAGGGCCTACGAGCAGTACTTC	CASSQETGRAYEQYF
TRBV7-2	TRBD1	17	TRBJ1-5	.	TGTGCCAGCAGCTTAGGATTTGGACAGGGGAGCAATCAGCCCCAGCATTTT	CASSLGFGQGSNQPQHF
TRBV30	TRBD2	12	TRBJ2-3	.	TGTGCCGTAGCGGGGGCCACAGATACGCAGTATTTT	CAVAGATDTQYF
TRBV2	TRBD2	15	TRBJ2-3	.	TGTGCCAGCTCTATTGGAGCGGGGAGCACAGATACGCAGTATTTT	CASSIGAGSTDTQYF
TRBV28	.	16	TRBJ2-3	.	TGTGCCAGCCATACATTAGACAGCCCCCGCACAGATACGCAGTATTTT	CASHTLDSPRTDTQYF
TRBV29-1	.	13	TRBJ2-3	.	TGCAGCGTTGAAGGTCGGGGTATAGATACGCAGTATTTT	CSVEGRGIDTQYF
TRBV7-9	.	12	TRBJ2-2	.	TGTGCCAGCAGGCAGGGTTACGGGGAGCTGTTTTTT	CASRQGYGELFF
TRBV15	TRBD2	19	TRBJ2-3	.	TGTGCCACCAGCAGAGACCTCAGTGTGGCGGGAGTTCGTTCGGATACGCAGTATTTT	CATSRDLSVAGVRSDTQYF
TRBV5-6	.	16	TRBJ1-2	.	TGTGCCAGCAGCTTAGGCAGACGCCTAGCTAACTATGGCTACACCTTC	CASSLGRRLANYGYTF
TRBV10-1	.	14	TRBJ2-1	.	TGCGCCAGCCCTCACAGGAGTAACCTGCATGAGCAGTTCTTC	CASPHRSNLHEQFF
TRBV6-1	TRBD2	14	TRBJ2-7	.	TGTGCCAGCAGGGCCGGGACTAGCCGCTACGAGCAGTACTTC	CASRAGTSRYEQYF
TRBV15	.	15	TRBJ2-2	.	TGTGCCACCAGCAGAGATAGCCCCAACACCGGGGAGCTGTTTTTT	CATSRDSPNTGELFF
TRBV2	.	12	TRBJ1-2	once	TGTGCCAGCTTCAGGGTCAACTATGGCTACACCTTC	CASFRVNYGYTF
TRBV18	.	16	TRBJ1-2	.	TGTGCCAGCTCACTTTTATACAGGGATCCGAACTATGGCTACACCTTC	CASSLLYRDPNYGYTF
TRBV18	TRBD2	12	TRBJ2-1	.	TGTGCCAGCTCACACGAGGAAACTAGCGAGTTCTTC	CASSHEETSEFF
TRBV7-8	.	15	TRBJ1-3	.	TGTGCCAGCAGCTTACTAGGAGAGTCTGGAAACACCATATATTTT	CASSLLGESGNTIYF
TRBV27	TRBD1	13	TRBJ1-5	.	TGTGCCAGCAGGGGACAGGGAAATCAGCCCCAGCATTTT	CASRGQGNQPQHF
TRBV15	.	16	TRBJ1-2	.	TGTGCCACCAGCAGAGCGCCAGGGAACGCTAACTATGGCTACACCTTC	CATSRAPGNANYGYTF
TRBV5-1	.	15	TRBJ1-4	.	TGCGCCAGCAGCCCGGGAGGTGCAACTAATGAAAAACTGTTTTTT	CASSPGGATNEKLFF
TRBV4-1	.	16	TRBJ1-3	.	TGCGCCAGCAGCCACCTTCTACAGGGAACTGGAAACACCATATATTTT	CASSHLLQGTGNTIYF
TRBV21-1	.	21	TRBJ1-5	.	TGTGCCAGCACCGGGTTGGAGCAAAGTTGGGTGCACGCACAGGGAAGGCAGCCCCAGCATTTT	CASTGLEQSWVHAQGRQPQHF
TRBV5-6	.	16	TRBJ1-5	once	TGTGCCAGCAGCTCATTCTACAGGGTTAAGGATCAGCCCCAGCATTTT	CASSSFYRVKDQPQHF
TRBV29-1	TRBD2	17	TRBJ2-1	.	TGCAGCGTTTTCTCGGTAGCGGGAGAGGAGGCCTACAATGAGCAGTTCTTC	CSVFSVAGEEAYNEQFF
TRBV28	TRBD1	13	TRBJ2-7	.	TGTGCCAGCAGTGAGACAGGGACCTACGAGCAGTACTTC	CASSETGTYEQYF
TRBV29-1	TRBD2	16	TRBJ2-3	.	TGCAGCGTTGATGATCTAGCGGGAGTTCTCACAGATACGCAGTATTTT	CSVDDLAGVLTDTQYF
TRBV6-1	.	13	TRBJ1-2	.	TGTGCCAGCAGTGCAGACAGGTCCTCTGGCTACACCTTC	CASSADRSSGYTF
TRBV4-1	.	14	TRBJ2-7	.	TGCGCCAGCAGCCCTCAGTGGCCGTCCTACGAGCAGTACTTC	CASSPQWPSYEQYF
TRBV5-4	.	11	TRBJ1-2	.	TGTGCCATACCGGGTCCCCTCGAGTACACCTTC	CAIPGPLEYTF
TRBV9	.	15	TRBJ2-6	few	TGTGCCAGCAGCGTAGCAGGGTCTGGGGCCAACGTCCTGACTTTC	CASSVAGSGANVLTF
TRBV7-8	TRBD1	14	TRBJ1-3	.	TGTGCCAGCAGCCGTCAGGGGGTTGGAAACACCATATATTTT	CASSRQGVGNTIYF
TRBV19	.	15	TRBJ1-1	.	TGTGCCAGTAGTACCGACTCTCGGGAGAGGACTGAAGCTTTCTTT	CASSTDSRERTEAFF
TRBV5-4	.	15	TRBJ2-7	once	TGTGCCAGCAGCAACCGGGACTTCGCCCCCTACGAGCAGTACTTC	CASSNRDFAPYEQYF
TRBV28	TRBD1	15	TRBJ2-2	.	TGTGCCAGCAGTTACCGACAGGGGGGTTTCGGGGAGCTGTTTTTT	CASSYRQGGFGELFF
TRBV10-3	TRBD2	17	TRBJ2-7	.	TGTGCCATCAGCTCGGGACTAGCGGGAGTGAGAGGAGACGAGCAGTACTTC	CAISSGLAGVRGDEQYF